This TCR beta chain stems from a study of blood T cell repertoires in COVID-19. For the study at large: Spain, Italy and the United States supplied samples that represented acute and convalescent COVID-19. The cDNA or gDNA used as material had been derived from T cells, B-cell-depleted T cells, or PBMCs.

Per the authors' pipeline: The authors estimated nucleated cell counts from reference gene primer amplification. Clones were sequenced by immunoSEQ multiplex PCR, and TCRdb holds only the in-frame ones, with some missing. The V and J calls and clone size were taken over from that table, and D and trimming were inferred from the DNA. This table holds some 96,000 clones, 88% found once. The V end was cut by 5 bases, the J end by 3 bases, with 16 bases between. This CDR3 has 16 residues. From germline, CDR1 is MGHRA and CDR2 YSYEKL. This clonotype originated in a human donor in a cohort sampled during active COVID-19. This chain uses TRBV4-1 with TRBJ1-4; TRBD1 is a possible D gene (5 bases). Input material: peripheral blood. In DNA, the CDR3 is TGCGCCAGCAGCAAAGTCCAGGGCGCAGCTAATGAAAAACTGTTTTTT. Translation: CASSKVQGAANEKLFF.